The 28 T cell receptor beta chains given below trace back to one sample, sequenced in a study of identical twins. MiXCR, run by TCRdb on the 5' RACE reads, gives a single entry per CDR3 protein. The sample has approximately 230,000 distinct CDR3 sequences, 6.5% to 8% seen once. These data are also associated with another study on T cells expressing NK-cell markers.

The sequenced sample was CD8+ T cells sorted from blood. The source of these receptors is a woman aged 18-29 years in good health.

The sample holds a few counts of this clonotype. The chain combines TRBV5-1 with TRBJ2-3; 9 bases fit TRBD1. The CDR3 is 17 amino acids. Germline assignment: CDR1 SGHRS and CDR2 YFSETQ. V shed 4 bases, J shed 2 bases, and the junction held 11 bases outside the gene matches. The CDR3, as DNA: TGCGCCAGCAGCCTCCTGGGACAGGGTTCAGTCACAGATACGCAGTATTTT. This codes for CASSLLGQGSVTDTQYF.

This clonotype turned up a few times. The CDR3 DNA sequence: TGCGCCAGCAGTGAGTCACAGGTCTACGAGCAGTACTTC. It codes for CASSESQVYEQYF. The rearrangement links TRBV10-2 to TRBJ2-7, with D possibly being TRBD1 (5 bases). This CDR3 is 13 amino acids long. The V end was cut by 0 bases, the J end by 3 bases, with 6 bases between. Germline CDR1 reads WSHSY; CDR2 reads SAAADI.

CDR3 nucleotides: TGCAGCGTTGAAGGTGTCGGCGGCCTCTCCTACAATGAGCAGTTCTTC. Translating gives CSVEGVGGLSYNEQFF. The chain employs TRBV29-1 and TRBJ2-1; D remains unclear. Looked up from germline, CDR1 is SQVTM and CDR2 is ANQGSEA. V was trimmed by 1 base and J by 0 bases, leaving 13 bases between them. This CDR3 region has 16 residues.

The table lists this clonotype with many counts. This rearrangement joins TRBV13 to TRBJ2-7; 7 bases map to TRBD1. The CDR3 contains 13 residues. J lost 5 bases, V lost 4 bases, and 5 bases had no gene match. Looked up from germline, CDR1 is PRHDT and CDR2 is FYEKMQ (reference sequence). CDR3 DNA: TGTGCCAGCAGCTACGGGACAGCAGACGAGCAGTACTTC. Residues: CASSYGTADEQYF.

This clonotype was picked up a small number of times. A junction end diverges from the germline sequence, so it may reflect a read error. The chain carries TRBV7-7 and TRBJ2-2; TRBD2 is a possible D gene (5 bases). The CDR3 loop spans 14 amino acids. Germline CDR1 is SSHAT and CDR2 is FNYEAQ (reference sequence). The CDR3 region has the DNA TGTGCTAGCAGCTTAGCGAGGGCGTCCGGGGAGCTGTTTTTT. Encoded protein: CASSLARASGELFF.

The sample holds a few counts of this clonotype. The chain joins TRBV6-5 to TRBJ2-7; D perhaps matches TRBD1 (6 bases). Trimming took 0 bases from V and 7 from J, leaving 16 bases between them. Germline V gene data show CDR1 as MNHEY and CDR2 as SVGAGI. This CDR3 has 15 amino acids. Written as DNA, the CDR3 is TGTGCCAGCAGTTACTCAGGGGACAAGCCCCGAGAGCAGTACTTC. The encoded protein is CASSYSGDKPREQYF.

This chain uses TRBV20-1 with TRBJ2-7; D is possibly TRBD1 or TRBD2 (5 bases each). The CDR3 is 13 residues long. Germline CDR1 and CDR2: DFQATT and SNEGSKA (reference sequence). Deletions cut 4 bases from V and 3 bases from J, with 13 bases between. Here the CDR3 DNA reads TGCAGTGCTAACGGGGACCGCAGCTACGAGCAGTACTTC. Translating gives CSANGDRSYEQYF.

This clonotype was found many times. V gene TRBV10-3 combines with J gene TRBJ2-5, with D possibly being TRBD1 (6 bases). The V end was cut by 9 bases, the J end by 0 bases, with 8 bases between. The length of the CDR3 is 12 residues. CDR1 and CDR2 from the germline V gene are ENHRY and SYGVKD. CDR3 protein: CAIRGYQETQYF. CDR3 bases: TGTGCCATTAGGGGGTACCAAGAGACCCAGTACTTC.

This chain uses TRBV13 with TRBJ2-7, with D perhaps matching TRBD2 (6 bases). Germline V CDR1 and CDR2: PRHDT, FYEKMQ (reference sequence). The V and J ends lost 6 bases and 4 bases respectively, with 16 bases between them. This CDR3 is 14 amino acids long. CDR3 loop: CASRTTESGYEQYF. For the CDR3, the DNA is TGTGCCAGCAGGACTACTGAGAGCGGGTACGAGCAGTACTTC. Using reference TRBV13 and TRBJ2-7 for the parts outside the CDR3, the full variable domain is AAGVIQSPRHLIKEKRETATLKCYPIPRHDTVYWYQQGPGQDPQFLISFYEKMQSDKGSIPDRFSAQQFSDYHSELNMSSLELGDSALYFCASRTTESGYEQYFGPGTRLTVT.

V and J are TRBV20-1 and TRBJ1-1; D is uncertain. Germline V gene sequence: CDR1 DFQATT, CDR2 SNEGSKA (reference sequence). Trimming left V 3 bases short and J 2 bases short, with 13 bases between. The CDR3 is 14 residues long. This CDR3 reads CSARRPIINTEAFF. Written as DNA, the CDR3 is TGCAGTGCTAGGCGACCGATAATCAACACTGAAGCTTTCTTT.

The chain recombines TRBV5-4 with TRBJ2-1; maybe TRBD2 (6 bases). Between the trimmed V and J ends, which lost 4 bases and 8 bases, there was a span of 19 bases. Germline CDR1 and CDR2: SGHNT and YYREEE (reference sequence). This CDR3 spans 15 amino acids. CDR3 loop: CASSPGDSINDEQFF. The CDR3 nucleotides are TGTGCCAGCAGCCCGGGGGACTCCATAAACGATGAGCAGTTCTTC. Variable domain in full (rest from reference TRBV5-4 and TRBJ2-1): ETGVTQSPTHLIKTRGQQVTLRCSSQSGHNTVSWYQQALGQGPQFIFQYYREEENGRGNFPPRFSGLQFPNYSSELNVNALELDDSALYLCASSPGDSINDEQFFGPGTRLTVL.

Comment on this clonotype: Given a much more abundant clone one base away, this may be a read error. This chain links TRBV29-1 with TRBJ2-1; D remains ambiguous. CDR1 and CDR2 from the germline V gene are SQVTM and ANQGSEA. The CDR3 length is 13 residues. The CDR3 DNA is TGCAGTTGCTGGACCTTTCGGCTGAATGAGCAGTTCTTC. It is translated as CSCWTFRLNEQFF.

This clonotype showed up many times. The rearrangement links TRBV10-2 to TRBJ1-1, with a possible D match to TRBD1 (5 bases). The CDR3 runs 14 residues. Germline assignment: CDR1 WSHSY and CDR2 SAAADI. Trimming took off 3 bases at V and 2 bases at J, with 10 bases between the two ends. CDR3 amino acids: CASSDTGLNTEAFF. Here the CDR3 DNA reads TGCGCCAGCAGTGACACAGGACTTAACACTGAAGCTTTCTTT.

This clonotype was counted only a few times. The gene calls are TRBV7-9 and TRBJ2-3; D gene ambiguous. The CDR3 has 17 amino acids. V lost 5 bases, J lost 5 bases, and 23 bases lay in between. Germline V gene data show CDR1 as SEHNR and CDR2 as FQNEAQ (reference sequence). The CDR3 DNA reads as TGTGCCAGCAGCCCGGGTTATAGGTTGGATCCTAAAGATACGCAGTATTTT. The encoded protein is CASSPGYRLDPKDTQYF.

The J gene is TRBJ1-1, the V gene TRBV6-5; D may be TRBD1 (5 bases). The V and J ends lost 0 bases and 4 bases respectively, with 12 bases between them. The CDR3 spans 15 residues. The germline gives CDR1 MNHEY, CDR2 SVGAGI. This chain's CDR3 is CASSYSLGGGTEAFF. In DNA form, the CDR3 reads TGTGCCAGCAGTTACTCGCTGGGGGGAGGCACTGAAGCTTTCTTT.

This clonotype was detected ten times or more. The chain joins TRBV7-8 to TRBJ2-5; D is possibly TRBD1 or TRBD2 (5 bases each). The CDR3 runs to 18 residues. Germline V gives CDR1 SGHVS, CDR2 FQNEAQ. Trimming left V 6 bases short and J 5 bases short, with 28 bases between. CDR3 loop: CASSYAFPGNEGLETQYF. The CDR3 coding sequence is TGTGCCAGCAGTTACGCCTTTCCGGGCAACGAGGGGTTGGAGACCCAGTACTTC.

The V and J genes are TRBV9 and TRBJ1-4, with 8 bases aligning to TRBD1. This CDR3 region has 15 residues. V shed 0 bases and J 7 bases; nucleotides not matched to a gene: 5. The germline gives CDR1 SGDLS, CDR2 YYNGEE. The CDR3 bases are TGTGCCAGCAGCGTAGGTGGGACAGGAGGTGAAAAACTGTTTTTT. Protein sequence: CASSVGGTGGEKLFF.

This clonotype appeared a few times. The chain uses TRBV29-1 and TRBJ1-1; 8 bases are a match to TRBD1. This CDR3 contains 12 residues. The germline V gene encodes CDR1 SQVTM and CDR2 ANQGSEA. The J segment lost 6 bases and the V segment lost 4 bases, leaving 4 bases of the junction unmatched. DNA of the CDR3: TGCAGCGTTGTGGCAGGGGGCCCTGAAGCTTTCTTT. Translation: CSVVAGGPEAFF.

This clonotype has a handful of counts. CDR3 region: CASSQEGRFNEKLFF. Here the CDR3 DNA reads TGCGCCAGCAGCCAAGAAGGCCGGTTTAATGAAAAACTGTTTTTT. The chain carries TRBV4-1 and TRBJ1-4; no firm D call. This CDR3 contains 15 residues. Trimming removed 0 bases from V and 4 bases from J, with 9 bases in between. The germline gives CDR1 MGHRA, CDR2 YSYEKL.

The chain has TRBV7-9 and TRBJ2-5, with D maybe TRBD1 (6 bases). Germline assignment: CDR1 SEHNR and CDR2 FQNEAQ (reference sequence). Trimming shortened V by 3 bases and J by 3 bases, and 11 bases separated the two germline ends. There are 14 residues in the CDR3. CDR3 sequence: CASSFPRGEETQYF. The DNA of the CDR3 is TGTGCCAGCAGCTTCCCCAGGGGAGAAGAGACCCAGTACTTC.

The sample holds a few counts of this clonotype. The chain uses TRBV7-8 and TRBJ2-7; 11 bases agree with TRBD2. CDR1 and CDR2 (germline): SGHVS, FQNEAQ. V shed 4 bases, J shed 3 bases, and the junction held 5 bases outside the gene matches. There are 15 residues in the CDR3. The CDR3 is CASSSSGRQHYEQYF. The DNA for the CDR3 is TGTGCCAGCAGCTCTAGCGGGAGGCAGCACTACGAGCAGTACTTC.

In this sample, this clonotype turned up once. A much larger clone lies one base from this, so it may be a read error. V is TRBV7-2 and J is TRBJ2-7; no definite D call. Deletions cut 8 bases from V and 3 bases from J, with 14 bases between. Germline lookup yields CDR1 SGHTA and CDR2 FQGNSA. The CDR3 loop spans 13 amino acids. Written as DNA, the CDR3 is TGTGCCAGCGGCCAACCTCCCCACTACGAGCAGTACTTC. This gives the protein CASGQPPHYEQYF. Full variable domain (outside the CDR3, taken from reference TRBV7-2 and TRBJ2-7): GAGVSQSPSNKVTEKGKDVELRCDPISGHTALYWYRQSLGQGLEFLIYFQGNSAPDKSGLPSDRFSAERTGGSVSTLTIQRTQQEDSAVYLCASGQPPHYEQYFGPGTRLTVT.

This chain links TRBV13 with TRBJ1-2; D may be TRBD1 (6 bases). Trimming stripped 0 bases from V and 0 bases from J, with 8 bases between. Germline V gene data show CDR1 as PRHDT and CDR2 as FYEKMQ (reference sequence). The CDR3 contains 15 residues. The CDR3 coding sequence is TGTGCCAGCAGCTTAGGCAGGGGTTCTAACTATGGCTACACCTTC. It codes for CASSLGRGSNYGYTF.

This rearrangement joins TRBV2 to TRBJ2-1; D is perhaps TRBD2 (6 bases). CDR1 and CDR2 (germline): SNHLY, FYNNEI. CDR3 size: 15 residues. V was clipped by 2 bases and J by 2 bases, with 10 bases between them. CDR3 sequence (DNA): TGTGCCAGCAGTGAATCGGGGACTGCCTACAATGAGCAGTTCTTC. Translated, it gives CASSESGTAYNEQFF. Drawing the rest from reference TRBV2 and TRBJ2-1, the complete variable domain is EPEVTQTPSHQVTQMGQEVILRCVPISNHLYFYWYRQILGQKVEFLVSFYNNEISEKSEIFDDQFSVERPDGSNFTLKIRSTKLEDSAMYFCASSESGTAYNEQFFGPGTRLTVL.

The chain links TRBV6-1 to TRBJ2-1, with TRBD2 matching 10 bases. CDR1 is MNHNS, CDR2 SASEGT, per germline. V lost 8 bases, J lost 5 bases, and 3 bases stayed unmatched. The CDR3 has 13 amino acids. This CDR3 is CASGLAGDNEQFF. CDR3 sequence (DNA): TGTGCCAGCGGGCTAGCGGGGGACAATGAGCAGTTCTTC.

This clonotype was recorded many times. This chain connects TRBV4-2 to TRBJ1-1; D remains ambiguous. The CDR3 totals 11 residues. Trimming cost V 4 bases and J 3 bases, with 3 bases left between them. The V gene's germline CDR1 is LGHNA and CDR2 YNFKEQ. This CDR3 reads CASSRDTEAFF. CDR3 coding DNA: TGTGCCAGCAGCCGGGACACTGAAGCTTTCTTT.

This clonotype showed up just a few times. The CDR3 loop reads CSARYGAGRRGEQYF. The CDR3 coding sequence is TGCAGTGCTAGATACGGCGCGGGAAGACGGGGCGAGCAGTACTTC. The chain couples TRBV20-1 to TRBJ2-7; a possible D gene is TRBD2 (6 bases). The germline V gene has CDR1 DFQATT and CDR2 SNEGSKA (reference sequence). Between the trimmed V and J ends, which lost 2 bases and 6 bases, there was a span of 20 bases. The CDR3 has 15 amino acids.

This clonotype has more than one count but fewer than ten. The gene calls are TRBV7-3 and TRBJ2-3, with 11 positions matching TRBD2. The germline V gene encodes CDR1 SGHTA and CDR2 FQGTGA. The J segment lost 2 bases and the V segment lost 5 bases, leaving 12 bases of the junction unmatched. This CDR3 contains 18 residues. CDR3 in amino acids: CASSPLAGGAPPTDTQYF. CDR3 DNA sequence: TGTGCCAGCAGCCCCTTAGCGGGGGGGGCCCCTCCCACAGATACGCAGTATTTT.